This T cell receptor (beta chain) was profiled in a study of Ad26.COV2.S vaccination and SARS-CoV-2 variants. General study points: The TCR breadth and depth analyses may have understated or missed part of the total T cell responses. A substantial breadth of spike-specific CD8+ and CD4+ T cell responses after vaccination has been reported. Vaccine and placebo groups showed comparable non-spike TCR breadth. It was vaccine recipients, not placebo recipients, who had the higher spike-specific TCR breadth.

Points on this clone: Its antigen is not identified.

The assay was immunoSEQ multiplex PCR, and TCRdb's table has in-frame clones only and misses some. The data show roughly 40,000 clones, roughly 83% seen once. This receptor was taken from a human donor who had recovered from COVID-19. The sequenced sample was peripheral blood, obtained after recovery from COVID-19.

Here the CDR3 reads CASTPNTGNSGETQYF. The CDR3 nucleotides are TGTGCCAGTACCCCCAACACCGGGAACTCGGGGGAGACCCAGTACTTC. The rearrangement links TRBV19 to TRBJ2-5; D possibly corresponds to TRBD2 (5 bases). The CDR3 runs 16 residues. Germline loops: CDR1 LNHDA, CDR2 SQIVND (reference sequence). Between the trimmed V and J ends, which lost 7 bases and 5 bases, there was a span of 23 bases. Using reference TRBV19 and TRBJ2-5 for the parts outside the CDR3, the full variable domain is DGGITQSPKYLFRKEGQNVTLSCEQNLNHDAMYWYRQDPGQGLRLIYYSQIVNDFQKGDIAEGYSVSREKKESFPLTVTSAQKNPTAFYLCASTPNTGNSGETQYFGPGTRLLVL.